The T cell receptor beta chain described here comes from a study of blood T cell repertoires in COVID-19. At the level of the study: Specimens from acute and convalescent COVID-19 originated in the United States, Italy and Spain. T cells, B-cell-depleted T cells, or PBMCs supplied cDNA or gDNA.

The V end was cut by 3 bases, the J end by 9 bases, with 9 bases between. Per germline, CDR1 SGHAT and CDR2 FQNNGV. This CDR3 spans 12 amino acids. This clone was detected only a few times. As handled by the study authors: Reference gene primers were amplified, and this amplification served to estimate nucleated cell counts. Assay: immunoSEQ multiplex PCR; the TCRdb copy retains only in-frame clones and omits some. From that table come the V and J calls and clone size; the DNA was used to work out D and trimming. The sample has some 99,000 clones, 75% to 90% seen once; the top ten hold 18%. The V and J genes are TRBV11-2 and TRBJ2-4; D is perhaps TRBD2 (5 bases). The receptor was derived from a woman in her fifties or sixties with acute or convalescent COVID-19. The sequenced material came from peripheral blood. CDR3 region: CASSLRESIQYF. The CDR3 nucleotides are TGTGCCAGCAGCTTGAGGGAGAGCATTCAGTACTTC.